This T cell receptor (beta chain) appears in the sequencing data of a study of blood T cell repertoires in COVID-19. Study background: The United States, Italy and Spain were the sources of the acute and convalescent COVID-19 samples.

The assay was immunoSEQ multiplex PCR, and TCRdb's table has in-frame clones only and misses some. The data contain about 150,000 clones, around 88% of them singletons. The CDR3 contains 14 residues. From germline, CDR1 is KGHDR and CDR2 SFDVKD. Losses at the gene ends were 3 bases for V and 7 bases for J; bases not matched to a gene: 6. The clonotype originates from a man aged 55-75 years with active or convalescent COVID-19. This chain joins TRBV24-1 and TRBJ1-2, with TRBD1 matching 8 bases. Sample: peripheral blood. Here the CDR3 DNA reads TGTGCCACCAGTGATATGGACAGGGAGGGTGGCTACACCTTC. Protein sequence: CATSDMDREGGYTF.